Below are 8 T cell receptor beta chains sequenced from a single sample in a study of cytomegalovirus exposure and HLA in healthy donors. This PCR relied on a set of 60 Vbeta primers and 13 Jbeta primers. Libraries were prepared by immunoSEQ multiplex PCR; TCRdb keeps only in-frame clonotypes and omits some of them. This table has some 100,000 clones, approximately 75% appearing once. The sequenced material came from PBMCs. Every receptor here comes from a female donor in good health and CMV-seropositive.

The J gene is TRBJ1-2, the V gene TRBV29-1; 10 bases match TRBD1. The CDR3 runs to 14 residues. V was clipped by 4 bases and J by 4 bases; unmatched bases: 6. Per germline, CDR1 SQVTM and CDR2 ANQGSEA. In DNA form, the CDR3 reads TGCAGCGTTGTCGGGGACAGGGGATTCTATGGCTACACCTTC. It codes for CSVVGDRGFYGYTF.

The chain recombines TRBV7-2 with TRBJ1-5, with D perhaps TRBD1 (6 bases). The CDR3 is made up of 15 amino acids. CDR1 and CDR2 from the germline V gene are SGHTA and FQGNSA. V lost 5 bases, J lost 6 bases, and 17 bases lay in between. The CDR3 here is CASSLDGGRGQPQHF. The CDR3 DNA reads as TGTGCCAGCAGCCTAGACGGGGGGCGCGGTCAGCCCCAGCATTTT.

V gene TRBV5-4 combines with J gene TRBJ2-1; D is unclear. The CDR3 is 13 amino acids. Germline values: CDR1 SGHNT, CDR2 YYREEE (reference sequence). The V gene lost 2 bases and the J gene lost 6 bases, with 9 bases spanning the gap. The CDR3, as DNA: TGTGCCAGCAGCTTCGAAGCCCGCAATGAGCAGTTCTTC. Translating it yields CASSFEARNEQFF.

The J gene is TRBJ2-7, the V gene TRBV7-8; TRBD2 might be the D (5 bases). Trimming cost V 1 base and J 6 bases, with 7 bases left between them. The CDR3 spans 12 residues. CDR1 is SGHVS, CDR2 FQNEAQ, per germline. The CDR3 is CASSLVRGEQYF. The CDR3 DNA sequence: TGTGCCAGCAGCTTAGTTCGGGGCGAGCAGTACTTC.

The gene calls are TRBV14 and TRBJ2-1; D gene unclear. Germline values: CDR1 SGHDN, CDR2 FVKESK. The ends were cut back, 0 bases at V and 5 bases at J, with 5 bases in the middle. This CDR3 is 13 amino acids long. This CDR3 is CASSQDIHNEQFF. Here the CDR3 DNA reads TGTGCCAGCAGCCAAGATATCCACAATGAGCAGTTCTTC.

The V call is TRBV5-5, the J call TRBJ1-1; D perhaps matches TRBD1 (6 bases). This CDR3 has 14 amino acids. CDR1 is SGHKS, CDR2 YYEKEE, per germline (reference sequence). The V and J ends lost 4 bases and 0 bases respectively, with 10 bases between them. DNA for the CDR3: TGTGCCAGCAGCCCCAGGACAGTGAACACTGAAGCTTTCTTT. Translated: CASSPRTVNTEAFF.

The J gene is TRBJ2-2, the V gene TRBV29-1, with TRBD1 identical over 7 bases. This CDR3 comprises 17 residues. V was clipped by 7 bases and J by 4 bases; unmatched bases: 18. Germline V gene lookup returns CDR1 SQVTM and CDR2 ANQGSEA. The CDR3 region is CSATHSGGQAVTGELFF. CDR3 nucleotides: TGCAGCGCCACCCACAGCGGTGGACAGGCGGTCACCGGGGAGCTGTTTTTT.

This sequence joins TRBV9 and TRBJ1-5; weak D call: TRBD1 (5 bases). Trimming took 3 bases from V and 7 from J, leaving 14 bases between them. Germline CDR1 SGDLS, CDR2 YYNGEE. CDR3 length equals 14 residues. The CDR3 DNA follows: TGTGCCAGCAGCGCCGGGGGGGGAGAACAGCCCCAGCATTTT. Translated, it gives CASSAGGGEQPQHF.